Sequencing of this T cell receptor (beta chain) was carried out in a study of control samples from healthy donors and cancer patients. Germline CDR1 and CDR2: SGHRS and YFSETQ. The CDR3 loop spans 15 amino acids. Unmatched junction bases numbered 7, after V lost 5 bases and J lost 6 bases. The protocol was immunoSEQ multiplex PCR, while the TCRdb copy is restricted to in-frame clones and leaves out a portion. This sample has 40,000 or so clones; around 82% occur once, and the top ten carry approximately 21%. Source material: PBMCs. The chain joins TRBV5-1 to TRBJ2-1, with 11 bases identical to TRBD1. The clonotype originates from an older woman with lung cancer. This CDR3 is CASRSGQGAGNEQFF. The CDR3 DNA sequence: TGCGCCAGCAGATCCGGACAGGGGGCGGGCAATGAGCAGTTCTTC.